This TCR beta chain originates from a study of blood T cells in healthy people across ages. Study-wide findings and caveats: CMV status of donors was unknown, possibly confounding expanded clonotype changes.

This clonotype was seen only a few times. Its antigen is not identified. There are 15 residues in the CDR3. Germline CDR1 reads DFQATT; CDR2 reads SNEGSKA (reference sequence). V gave up 3 bases and J gave up 0 bases, with 14 bases separating them. Together with a sample-barcoded 5' primer, a J-beta primer mix was included in a second PCR lasting about 6 to 12 cycles. MiXCR was run by TCRdb on the 5' RACE reads, yielding one entry per CDR3 protein. The sample includes about 290,000 distinct CDR3 sequences, 25% to 30% of them seen just once. The chain joins TRBV20-1 to TRBJ2-5, with a tentative D call TRBD2 (6 bases). The sequencing input was blood. The receptor's source is a woman in her 70s in good health. Written as DNA, the CDR3 is TGCAGTGCTAGCAAGCTAGCGAGGTACCAAGAGACCCAGTACTTC. It specifies CSASKLARYQETQYF.